These T cell receptor beta chains were read from a single sample in a study of monozygotic twins with inflammatory bowel disease. TCRdb re-called the 5' RACE reads; every CDR3 protein appears as one record, without DNA. This sample's clone table lists 190,000 or so distinct CDR3 sequences. The sequencing input was blood. The receptors were gathered from a human donor with ulcerative colitis or Crohn's disease, or a healthy co-twin of an affected twin (not recorded which). Both conserved end residues are part of each CDR3.

v_gene	j_gene	CDR3aa
TRBV27	TRBJ2-7	CASSLSAGWVTYEQYF
TRBV20-1	TRBJ1-2	CSARDRQSRGGYTF
TRBV5-1	TRBJ2-5	CATSGGGPGETQYF
TRBV7-6	TRBJ2-3	CASSSSLGTDTQYF
TRBV5-4	TRBJ2-1	CASSLVGGGAKNEQFF
TRBV12-3/TRBV12-4	TRBJ1-1	CASSPPPGYTEAFF
TRBV20-1	TRBJ1-1	CSATDPAAANTEAFF
TRBV10-1	TRBJ2-1	CASSESGNEQFF
TRBV20-1	TRBJ2-5	CSADRGLQETQYF
TRBV6-2/TRBV6-3	TRBJ1-1	CASSYSIQGGLRNTEAFF
TRBV20-1	TRBJ1-2	CRSGQGDGYTF
TRBV6-5	TRBJ2-3	CASSYGGWPTDTQYF
TRBV5-1	TRBJ1-1	CASSVGTATEAFF
TRBV5-6	TRBJ2-7	CASSLSQAHYEQYF
TRBV6-6	TRBJ1-5	CAGQRQEGQPQHF
TRBV6-5	TRBJ1-1	CASSQGAEAFF
TRBV6-6	TRBJ2-5	CASRPGGGSPTQYF
TRBV5-1	TRBJ2-7	CASSLAGQAREQYF
TRBV18	TRBJ1-4	CATGGGENEKLFF
TRBV6-2/TRBV6-3	TRBJ1-6	CASSYGGYYNSPLHF
TRBV12-3/TRBV12-4	TRBJ1-6	CASGTVRAPLHF
TRBV12-3/TRBV12-4	TRBJ1-4	CASSLYWDRDPTNEKLFF
TRBV4-1	TRBJ1-2	CASSQVRLGGYTF
TRBV5-1	TRBJ2-2	CASTPLAGETGELFF
TRBV5-1	TRBJ1-1	CASSSTGTGGTNTEAFF
TRBV4-1	TRBJ1-1	CASSQGQAANTEAFF
TRBV10-3	TRBJ1-3	CAPSRGPAGNTIYF